These 23 T cell receptor beta chains share one sample of origin, sequenced in a study of blood T cell repertoires in COVID-19. Libraries were prepared by immunoSEQ multiplex PCR; TCRdb keeps only in-frame clonotypes and omits some of them. This sample has about 260,000 clones, with just under 90% found just once. Sequences were obtained from PBMCs or T cells enriched from blood (not recorded which). The receptor set was obtained from a woman aged 25 to 39 with acute COVID-19.

This clone has just a few counts. The V and J genes are TRBV7-9 and TRBJ2-4; 7 nucleotides line up with TRBD2. The germline V gene has CDR1 SEHNR and CDR2 FQNEAQ (reference sequence). With 5 bases clipped from V and 6 bases from J, the junction kept 10 bases outside the gene matches. The CDR3 is made up of 15 amino acids. CDR3 coding DNA: TGTGCCAGCAGCCCTGGGACTACCACTATAAACATTCAGTACTTC. Amino acid sequence: CASSPGTTTINIQYF.

This chain uses TRBV24-1 with TRBJ1-2, with D perhaps matching TRBD1 (5 bases). The CDR3 has 15 residues. V was clipped by 6 bases and J by 4 bases, with 17 bases between them. Germline V gene lookup returns CDR1 KGHDR and CDR2 SFDVKD. CDR3 loop: CATSTSGEGPYGYTF. In nucleotides, the CDR3 is TGTGCCACCAGTACCTCGGGGGAGGGGCCCTATGGCTACACCTTC.

The J gene is TRBJ1-5, the V gene TRBV4-2; 7 positions match TRBD1. The J segment lost 4 bases and the V segment lost 0 bases, leaving 6 bases of the junction unmatched. From germline, CDR1 is LGHNA and CDR2 YNFKEQ. CDR3 length equals 16 residues. The CDR3 sequence is CASSQDLGQSNQPQHF. The CDR3 nucleotides read TGTGCCAGCAGCCAAGATTTGGGACAGTCTAATCAGCCCCAGCATTTT.

The rearrangement uses TRBV28 and TRBJ2-2; 10 bases align to TRBD1. Germline assignment: CDR1 MDHEN and CDR2 SYDVKM. The CDR3 length is 17 residues. V trimming: 5 bases; J trimming: 5 bases; junction bases outside the gene matches: 11. CDR3 residues: CASSTLGQGFRTGELFF. The CDR3 region has the DNA TGTGCCAGCAGTACTCTGGGACAGGGGTTTAGAACCGGGGAGCTGTTTTTT. Drawing the rest from reference TRBV28 and TRBJ2-2, the complete variable domain is DVKVTQSSRYLVKRTGEKVFLECVQDMDHENMFWYRQDPGLGLRLIYFSYDVKMKEKGDIPEGYSVSREKKERFSLILESASTNQTSMYLCASSTLGQGFRTGELFFGEGSRLTVL.

The count of this clone is one. The chain's CDR3 is CASSQFSDTSSYNEQFF. The CDR3 nucleotides are TGTGCCAGCTCACAATTTAGCGATACTAGCTCCTACAATGAGCAGTTCTTC. The rearrangement links TRBV18 to TRBJ2-1; D is perhaps TRBD2 (5 bases). The germline V gene has CDR1 KGHSH and CDR2 LQKENI. The CDR3 is made up of 17 amino acids. Trimming pared 4 bases from V and 0 bases from J, leaving 16 bases between.

The V call is TRBV7-3, the J call TRBJ2-6; 7 positions agree with TRBD1. Germline values: CDR1 SGHTA, CDR2 FQGTGA. The V gene end was trimmed by 2 bases and the J gene end by 2 bases; junction bases not matched to a gene: 0. There are 15 residues in the CDR3. DNA of the CDR3: TGTGCCAGCAGCTTACAGGGGGCTGGGGCCAACGTCCTGACTTTC. This sequence encodes CASSLQGAGANVLTF.

This chain connects TRBV6-5 to TRBJ2-7; possible D gene TRBD2, 5 bases. In germline, CDR1 is MNHEY, CDR2 SVGAGI. V was trimmed by 6 bases and J by 0 bases, leaving 15 bases between them. The CDR3 contains 15 residues. The CDR3 DNA reads as TGTGCCAGCAGGGAGGTAGGGTCGGGCTCCTACGAGCAGTACTTC. This translates into CASREVGSGSYEQYF.

The chain has TRBV4-2 and TRBJ2-3; 15 positions agree with TRBD2. This CDR3 has 18 residues. From germline, CDR1 is LGHNA and CDR2 YNFKEQ. J gave up 0 bases and V 6 bases, and 7 bases lay outside the gene matches. CDR3 in amino acids: CASSRGTSGRSSTDTQYF. For the CDR3, the DNA is TGTGCCAGCAGTCGTGGGACTAGCGGGAGGTCCAGCACAGATACGCAGTATTTT.

A remark on this clone: Different DNA sequences within this sample yield the same CDR3. DNA of the CDR3: TGCGCCAGCAGCCTGGGACAGAACTATGGCTACACCTTC. Encoded protein: CASSLGQNYGYTF. This chain joins TRBV5-1 and TRBJ1-2, with 7 bases matching TRBD1. CDR1 is SGHRS, CDR2 YFSETQ, per germline. This CDR3 region has 13 residues. After removal of 4 bases from V and 2 bases from J, the junction contained 2 bases not matched to a gene.

V is TRBV3-1 (or the pseudogene TRBV3-2) and J is TRBJ1-5, with a tentative D call TRBD1 (6 bases). The CDR3 totals 16 residues. V was clipped by 1 base and J by 2 bases, with 12 bases between them. Germline assignment: CDR1 LGHDT and CDR2 YNNKEL (reference sequence). The CDR3 DNA reads TGTGCCAGCAGCCAAGGGGGTTACAGGGGCAATCAGCCCCAGCATTTT. It codes for CASSQGGYRGNQPQHF.

The chain is built from TRBV12-3 or TRBV12-4 and TRBJ1-2; D is unresolved. With 5 bases removed from V and 3 bases from J, the gap between germline ends came to 10 bases. The CDR3 spans 13 residues. CDR3 in DNA: TGTGCCAGCAGTCTTGGCCCAGACTATGGCTACACCTTC. The encoded protein is CASSLGPDYGYTF.

This clone came up a few times. V is TRBV3-1 (or the pseudogene TRBV3-2) and J is TRBJ1-5; 9 bases fit TRBD1. This CDR3 has 15 residues. Unmatched junction bases numbered 8, after V lost 3 bases and J lost 8 bases. Per germline, CDR1 LGHDT and CDR2 YNNKEL (reference sequence). The CDR3 region is CASSQTTGGSEPQHF. CDR3 nucleotide sequence: TGTGCCAGCAGCCAGACAACAGGGGGCTCGGAGCCCCAGCATTTT.

On this clone: One end of the junction is discordant with germline, which a read error may explain. V usage is TRBV7-7 and J usage is TRBJ2-1, with 8 bases aligning to TRBD2. The CDR3 contains 16 residues. Germline-derived CDR1 and CDR2 are SSHAT and FNYEAQ (reference sequence). CDR3 sequence reads: CASSSGIAGIYNEQFF. For the CDR3, the DNA is TGTGCTAGCAGCTCTGGGATAGCGGGAATCTACAATGAGCAGTTCTTC.

The chain uses TRBV18 and TRBJ1-1; maybe TRBD1 (5 bases). V lost 6 bases and J 4 bases, leaving 12 bases between the germline ends. The germline CDR1 and CDR2 sequences are KGHSH and LQKENI. The CDR3 totals 13 residues. CDR3 nucleotides: TGTGCCAGCTCGGCCACGGGGGGCACTGAAGCTTTCTTT. Protein sequence: CASSATGGTEAFF.

The chain uses TRBV28 and TRBJ2-1; the match to TRBD2 covers 10 bases. This CDR3 comprises 19 residues. The V segment lost 4 bases and the J segment 4 bases; nucleotides outside the gene matches: 16. Germline lookup yields CDR1 MDHEN and CDR2 SYDVKM. The CDR3 spells CASSSSGSGAGGFYNEQFF. In nucleotides, the CDR3 is TGTGCCAGCAGTTCGAGCGGGAGCGGAGCGGGGGGGTTTTACAATGAGCAGTTCTTC. Full variable domain (outside the CDR3, taken from reference TRBV28 and TRBJ2-1): DVKVTQSSRYLVKRTGEKVFLECVQDMDHENMFWYRQDPGLGLRLIYFSYDVKMKEKGDIPEGYSVSREKKERFSLILESASTNQTSMYLCASSSSGSGAGGFYNEQFFGPGTRLTVL.

This clone showed up just once. The rearrangement links TRBV18 to TRBJ2-1; D is possibly TRBD2 (5 bases). Deletions cut 0 bases from V and 6 bases from J, with 6 bases between. The CDR3 spans 13 residues. The germline gives CDR1 KGHSH, CDR2 LQKENI. The CDR3 reads CASSPPSGNEQFF. The CDR3 coding sequence is TGTGCCAGCTCACCACCGAGCGGCAATGAGCAGTTCTTC.

The chain employs TRBV28 and TRBJ2-5; D may be TRBD2 (6 bases). The V gene's germline CDR1 is MDHEN and CDR2 SYDVKM. The V end was cut by 5 bases, the J end by 4 bases, with 11 bases between. This CDR3 is 13 amino acids long. CDR3 nucleotides: TGTGCCAGCAGTATACTAGCCCCAGAGACCCAGTACTTC. Translation: CASSILAPETQYF. The full variable domain, rest sourced from reference TRBV28 and TRBJ2-5, is DVKVTQSSRYLVKRTGEKVFLECVQDMDHENMFWYRQDPGLGLRLIYFSYDVKMKEKGDIPEGYSVSREKKERFSLILESASTNQTSMYLCASSILAPETQYFGPGTRLLVL.

This sequence joins TRBV9 and TRBJ2-4; 8 positions match TRBD2. Per the germline V gene, CDR1 is SGDLS and CDR2 is YYNGEE. The V and J ends lost 0 bases and 4 bases, in that order; junction bases with no gene match: 6. CDR3 size: 16 residues. CDR3 residues: CASSVGVLAGKNIQYF. The CDR3 nucleotides are TGTGCCAGCAGCGTAGGTGTCCTAGCGGGTAAAAACATTCAGTACTTC.

This chain uses TRBV18 with TRBJ1-1; 7 nucleotides match TRBD1. Losses at the gene ends were 4 bases for V and 0 bases for J; bases not matched to a gene: 5. This CDR3 spans 15 amino acids. Germline V gene sequence: CDR1 KGHSH, CDR2 LQKENI. CDR3 in DNA: TGTGCCAGCTCACGGGGACAGCCCTTGAACACTGAAGCTTTCTTT. It translates to CASSRGQPLNTEAFF.

The chain is built from TRBV19 and TRBJ1-1; 7 nucleotides line up with TRBD1. V lost 3 bases to trimming and J lost 6 bases; unmatched junction nucleotides: 7. The CDR3 consists of 14 residues. The germline V gene encodes CDR1 LNHDA and CDR2 SQIVND (reference sequence). As DNA, the CDR3 is TGTGCCAGTAGTATCGGCAGGGGGTGGTCTGAAGCTTTCTTT. Amino acid sequence: CASSIGRGWSEAFF.

V gene TRBV6-2 or TRBV6-3 combines with J gene TRBJ1-3, with a tentative D call TRBD1 (5 bases). Germline V gene data show CDR1 as MNHEY and CDR2 as SVGEGT. The V end lost 2 bases, the J end lost 0 bases, and 11 bases lay between the germline ends. The CDR3 runs 16 residues. In DNA, the CDR3 is TGTGCCAGCAGTTACGAGACAGACATCTCTGGAAACACCATATATTTT. Its translation is CASSYETDISGNTIYF.

The CDR3 loop reads CASSYNPAGSGNEQFF. For the CDR3, the DNA is TGTGCCAGCAGTTACAACCCAGCGGGATCGGGGAATGAGCAGTTCTTC. The genes are TRBV6-5 and TRBJ2-1; 7 nucleotides match TRBD2. This CDR3 has 16 amino acids. The germline gives CDR1 MNHEY, CDR2 SVGAGI. V was clipped by 2 bases and J by 7 bases; unmatched bases: 11.

The V call is TRBV11-1, the J call TRBJ2-3, with 13 bases matching TRBD2. Germline CDR1 and CDR2: SGHAT and FQDESV (reference sequence). The CDR3 covers 14 residues. V shed 9 bases and J 6 bases; nucleotides not matched to a gene: 6. Here the CDR3 reads CASKLAGGVDTQYF. CDR3 coding DNA: TGTGCCAGTAAACTAGCGGGAGGGGTGGATACGCAGTATTTT.